Given below is one TCR beta chain in context. Antigen: not known. With 60 Vbeta and 13 Jbeta primers, the PCR was carried out. This table comes from immunoSEQ multiplex PCR, and its TCRdb copy is limited to in-frame clones, with some not included. The sample comprises about 76,000 clones, more than 55% of which are singletons, and roughly 4.9% rests with the top ten. The data derive from a study of cytomegalovirus exposure and HLA in healthy donors. Study findings and constraints: Association of a missense DCLRE1C variant with TCR beta V- and J-gene trimming was reported in a later analysis. Confirmation in vitro established that a few CMV-associated chains were specific for CMV antigens. In a later analysis, compared with equally common non-associated chains, HLA-associated beta chains were more expanded.

This CDR3 has 16 residues. Looked up from germline, CDR1 is SGHVS and CDR2 is FQNEAQ. V lost 5 bases and J lost 4; bases outside the gene matches: 14. The clonotype originates from a man in his sixties in good health and CMV-seropositive. The rearrangement links TRBV7-8 to TRBJ2-7; 7 bases map to TRBD2. The sample was PBMCs. This CDR3 reads CASSLLLAGAVYEQYF. The CDR3 DNA is TGTGCCAGCAGCCTCCTCCTGGCGGGAGCTGTGTACGAGCAGTACTTC.